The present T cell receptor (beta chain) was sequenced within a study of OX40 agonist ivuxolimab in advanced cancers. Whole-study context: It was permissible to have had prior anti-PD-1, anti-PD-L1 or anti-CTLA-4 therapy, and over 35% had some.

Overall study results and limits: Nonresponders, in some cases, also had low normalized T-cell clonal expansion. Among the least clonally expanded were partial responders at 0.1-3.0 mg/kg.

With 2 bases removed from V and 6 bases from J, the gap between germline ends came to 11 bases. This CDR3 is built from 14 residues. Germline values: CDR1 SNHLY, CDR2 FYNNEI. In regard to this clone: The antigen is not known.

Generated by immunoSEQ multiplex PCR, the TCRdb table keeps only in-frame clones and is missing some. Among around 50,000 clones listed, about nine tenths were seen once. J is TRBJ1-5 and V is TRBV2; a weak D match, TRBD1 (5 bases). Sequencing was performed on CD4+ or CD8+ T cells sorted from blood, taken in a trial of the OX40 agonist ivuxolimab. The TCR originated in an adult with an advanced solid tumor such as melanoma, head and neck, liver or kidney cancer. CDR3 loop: CASSERWGAQPQHF. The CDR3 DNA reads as TGTGCCAGCAGTGAAAGGTGGGGCGCTCAGCCCCAGCATTTT.